This T cell receptor beta chain was recorded in a study of shared clonotypes between healthy human individuals. Study observations and caveats: Blood was the sole source, and tissue repertoires probably differ.

This CDR3 is 15 amino acids long. The germline CDR1 and CDR2 sequences are SGHRS and YFSETQ. Trimming left V 2 bases short and J 3 bases short, with 14 bases between. Worth noting for this clone: No antigen is known for it.

The naive CD8 population came from CD45RO-negative cells selected for CCR7, without terminally differentiated effector memory CD45RA+ cells. The authors ran the assay at deep level. Clones were sequenced by immunoSEQ multiplex PCR, and TCRdb holds only the in-frame ones, with some missing. The table has roughly 890,000 clones, approximately 92% seen once. The source is a man under 40 in good health. The gene calls are TRBV5-1 and TRBJ2-5; possibly TRBD1 for D (6 bases). The specimen was naive CD8+ T cells sorted from blood. CDR3 protein: CASSLSQGRKETQYF. CDR3 nucleotides: TGCGCCAGCAGCTTATCACAGGGTCGGAAAGAGACCCAGTACTTC. Full variable domain (outside the CDR3, taken from reference TRBV5-1 and TRBJ2-5): KAGVTQTPRYLIKTRGQQVTLSCSPISGHRSVSWYQQTPGQGLQFLFEYFSETQRNKGNFPGRFSGRQFSNSRSEMNVSTLELGDSALYLCASSLSQGRKETQYFGPGTRLLVL.